This T cell receptor beta chain was observed in a study of blood T cell repertoires in COVID-19. Study-level information: Sample material is recorded as cDNA or gDNA derived from T cells, B-cell-depleted T cells, or PBMCs.

Cohort placement rested on clinical history that participants reported themselves. TCRdb keeps only in-frame clones here, not all; method: immunoSEQ multiplex PCR. The sample records roughly 190,000 clones, about four fifths being singletons. V lost 5 bases, J lost 3 bases, and 17 bases lay in between. CDR1 is MDHEN and CDR2 is SYDVKM in the germline V gene. The CDR3 covers 15 residues. This chain connects TRBV28 to TRBJ2-7, with a possible D match to TRBD1 (5 bases). The TCR originated in a man aged 35-49 years who had recovered from COVID-19. The material sequenced was PBMCs or T cells enriched from blood (not recorded which). The CDR3 nucleotides are TGTGCCAGCAGTGAGTCTCAGGGTGTGGTCTACGAGCAGTACTTC. Its protein is CASSESQGVVYEQYF.